The 30 T cell receptor beta chains below all came from one sample that was sequenced in a study of follicular helper T cells after annual influenza vaccination. The time point is: 2015-2016 season, pre-vaccination. Profiled with immunoSEQ multiplex PCR; TCRdb holds only in-frame clones, not every one. The table has approximately 14,000 clones, approximately 84% seen once. Sequences were derived from CXCR5- memory CD4+ T cells sorted from blood, sampled on the day of influenza vaccination. The receptors originated from an adult who received the influenza vaccine.

This clone occurred a few times. The V call is TRBV2, the J call TRBJ1-5; 10 bases are shared with TRBD1. The CDR3 loop spans 13 amino acids. Germline V CDR1 and CDR2: SNHLY, FYNNEI. With V trimmed by 6 bases and J by 6 bases, 2 bases remained unmatched. In nucleotides, the CDR3 is TGTGCCAGCAGCGGACAGGGGGTTCAGCCCCAGCATTTT. It is translated as CASSGQGVQPQHF.

The chain is built from TRBV2 and TRBJ1-4, with 9 nucleotides matching TRBD1. This CDR3 spans 15 amino acids. The ends lost 5 bases at V and 1 base at J; junction bases unmatched: 2. Looked up from germline, CDR1 is SNHLY and CDR2 is FYNNEI. Here the CDR3 reads CASSLDRGTNEKLFF. CDR3 DNA sequence: TGTGCCAGCAGTTTGGACAGGGGAACTAATGAAAAACTGTTTTTT.

The V gene is TRBV10-3, the J gene TRBJ1-6; no reliable D call. Germline lookup yields CDR1 ENHRY and CDR2 SYGVKD. V shed 6 bases and J shed 10 bases, with 16 bases lying between them. CDR3 length equals 14 residues. The CDR3 spells CAIRQDKVKSPLHF. Written as DNA, the CDR3 is TGTGCCATCAGGCAGGATAAGGTGAAATCACCCCTCCACTTT.

There are a few counts of this clone. The chain links TRBV4-1 to TRBJ2-3; 14 bases are a match to TRBD2. Germline V gene data show CDR1 as MGHRA and CDR2 as YSYEKL. This CDR3 has 18 residues. The trim removed 4 bases at V and 1 base at J, leaving 7 bases unmatched. CDR3 in amino acids: CASSLGTSGGRGTDTQYF. The CDR3 DNA reads as TGCGCCAGCAGCCTTGGGACTAGCGGGGGTCGAGGCACAGATACGCAGTATTTT.

This chain joins TRBV11-2 and TRBJ2-6, with D possibly being TRBD1 or TRBD2 (5 bases each). The germline V gene encodes CDR1 SGHAT and CDR2 FQNNGV. This CDR3 is 17 amino acids long. The V end lost 1 base, the J end lost 0 bases, and 10 bases lay between the germline ends. The CDR3 DNA sequence: TGTGCCAGCAGCTTAGGGGGGTATTTCTCTGGGGCCAACGTCCTGACTTTC. Translated, it gives CASSLGGYFSGANVLTF.

The rearrangement joins TRBV28 to TRBJ1-4; TRBD1 might be the D (5 bases). Deletions cut 7 bases from V and 5 bases from J, with 20 bases between. CDR1 and CDR2 (germline): MDHEN, SYDVKM. This CDR3 has 16 residues. CDR3 nucleotide sequence: TGTGCCAGCACCTTGGGTGGGGCCCCCGTAAATGAAAAACTGTTTTTT. Translation: CASTLGGAPVNEKLFF.

The chain has TRBV10-3 and TRBJ1-3; D is unresolved. Germline-derived CDR1 and CDR2 are ENHRY and SYGVKD. V was cut by 10 bases and J by 2 bases, with 9 bases left in between. This CDR3 region has 12 residues. The CDR3 nucleotides are TGTGCCAACTCCCAGACTGGAAACACCATATATTTT. This translates into CANSQTGNTIYF.

The V gene is TRBV27, the J gene TRBJ2-1; weak D call: TRBD1 (5 bases). Germline assignment: CDR1 MNHEY and CDR2 SMNVEV (reference sequence). The length of the CDR3 is 14 residues. With 0 bases removed from V and 11 bases from J, the gap between germline ends came to 14 bases. DNA of the CDR3: TGTGCCAGCAGTTTATCGATCCCAGGGATAAAGCAGTTCTTC. Translating gives CASSLSIPGIKQFF.

This rearrangement joins TRBV15 to TRBJ2-7; TRBD2 is a possible D gene (6 bases). The CDR3 runs 12 residues. The V gene lost 8 bases and the J gene lost 4 bases, with 12 bases spanning the gap. The germline V gene has CDR1 LNHNV and CDR2 YYDKDF (reference sequence). CDR3 in amino acids: CATSRGTYEQYF. The DNA of the CDR3 is TGTGCCACCTCTAGAGGGACTTACGAGCAGTACTTC.

The J gene is TRBJ2-3, the V gene TRBV7-6, with 10 bases identical to TRBD2. Losses at the gene ends were 2 bases for V and 2 bases for J; bases not matched to a gene: 4. Germline lookup yields CDR1 SGHVS and CDR2 FNYEAQ. CDR3 length: 16 amino acids. CDR3 DNA: TGTGCCAGCAGCTTAAGACTAGCGGGTGCCACAGATACGCAGTATTTT. Residues: CASSLRLAGATDTQYF.

This clone was counted a few times. The chain uses TRBV5-1 and TRBJ1-2; TRBD1 is a possible D gene (5 bases). CDR1 is SGHRS and CDR2 is YFSETQ in the germline V gene. The CDR3 has 14 amino acids. Trimming removed 5 bases from V and 7 bases from J, with 18 bases in between. The CDR3 protein is CASRPGTVLRGYTF. DNA for the CDR3: TGCGCCAGCAGGCCAGGGACCGTCCTCCGTGGCTACACCTTC. The whole variable domain, remainder taken from reference TRBV5-1 and TRBJ1-2, is KAGVTQTPRYLIKTRGQQVTLSCSPISGHRSVSWYQQTPGQGLQFLFEYFSETQRNKGNFPGRFSGRQFSNSRSEMNVSTLELGDSALYLCASRPGTVLRGYTFGSGTRLTVV.

The genes are TRBV18 and TRBJ2-3; 8 bases map to TRBD2. Germline V gene lookup returns CDR1 KGHSH and CDR2 LQKENI. The CDR3 contains 18 residues. Trimming took 3 bases from V and 0 from J; bases not matched to a gene: 11. The DNA of the CDR3 is TGTGCCAGCTCACCGAGAGCGGGGGCACTTACTAGCACAGATACGCAGTATTTT. Translated: CASSPRAGALTSTDTQYF. Looking up the rest from reference TRBV18 and TRBJ2-3 gives the full variable domain: NAGVMQNPRHLVRRRGQEARLRCSPMKGHSHVYWYRQLPEEGLKFMVYLQKENIIDESGMPKERFSAEFPKEGPSILRIQQVVRGDSAAYFCASSPRAGALTSTDTQYFGPGTRLTVL.

The chain joins TRBV30 to TRBJ2-7; D gene unclear. Germline assignment: CDR1 GTSNPN and CDR2 SVGIG (reference sequence). The CDR3 consists of 16 residues. Deletions cut 0 bases from V and 2 bases from J, with 17 bases between. The DNA of the CDR3 is TGTGCCTGGAGTGTATACCCGAGTCCGAAGGCCTACGAGCAGTACTTC. The encoded protein is CAWSVYPSPKAYEQYF.

The chain uses TRBV4-1 and TRBJ2-6; no reliable D call. CDR1 and CDR2 (germline): MGHRA, YSYEKL. The CDR3 consists of 19 residues. V dropped 4 bases and J dropped 2 bases, with 21 bases sitting between them. The CDR3 here is CASSPSPPRSRPGANVLTF. CDR3 DNA: TGCGCCAGCAGCCCCTCCCCCCCCAGGTCCCGGCCTGGGGCCAACGTCCTGACTTTC.

This clone was recorded a few times. The rearrangement links TRBV11-3 to TRBJ1-3; no clear D. The CDR3 runs 15 residues. The V and J ends lost 1 base and 0 bases respectively, with 7 bases between them. The germline V gene has CDR1 SGHNT and CDR2 YENEEA. The CDR3 sequence is CASSLGGSSGNTIYF. The CDR3 DNA reads as TGTGCCAGCAGCTTAGGTGGCAGCTCTGGAAACACCATATATTTT.

This clone has just one count. The V call is TRBV18, the J call TRBJ2-7; 7 bases line up with TRBD1. CDR1 KGHSH and CDR2 LQKENI come from the germline V gene. This CDR3 comprises 14 residues. V was clipped by 2 bases and J by 4 bases; unmatched bases: 5. Written as DNA, the CDR3 is TGTGCCAGCTCACCAATTGGCAGGGGGTACGAGCAGTACTTC. Its translation is CASSPIGRGYEQYF.

The chain uses TRBV4-1 and TRBJ1-5; D is uncertain. The CDR3 sequence is 15 residues long. V was cut by 4 bases and J by 0 bases, with 10 bases left in between. Per germline, CDR1 MGHRA and CDR2 YSYEKL. The CDR3 bases are TGCGCCAGCAGCCCTCAGGTCGCTAGCAATCAGCCCCAGCATTTT. Its translation: CASSPQVASNQPQHF.

This clone was found a few times. The V and J genes are TRBV18 and TRBJ2-1, with D maybe TRBD1 (6 bases). The CDR3 spans 12 residues. Between the trimmed V and J ends, which lost 2 bases and 8 bases, there was a span of 7 bases. The germline gives CDR1 KGHSH, CDR2 LQKENI. The CDR3 sequence is CASSPGGHEQFF. The CDR3 nucleotides read TGTGCCAGCTCACCAGGGGGCCATGAGCAGTTCTTC.

The V gene is TRBV27, the J gene TRBJ1-5, with a weak D call TRBD1 (5 bases). V lost 8 bases to trimming and J lost 2 bases, with 22 bases between them. The germline CDR1 and CDR2 sequences are MNHEY and SMNVEV (reference sequence). CDR3 length: 17 amino acids. The CDR3 sequence is CASGTLRGELRNQPQHF. DNA of the CDR3: TGTGCCAGCGGAACCCTACGGGGCGAACTTCGCAATCAGCCCCAGCATTTT.

The chain joins TRBV19 to TRBJ2-3; 8 bases align to TRBD1. This CDR3 contains 11 residues. Unmatched junction bases numbered 7, after V lost 10 bases and J lost 10 bases. The germline V gene encodes CDR1 LNHDA and CDR2 SQIVND (reference sequence). The CDR3 loop reads CATLDRVAQYF. Written as DNA, the CDR3 is TGTGCCACCCTGGACAGGGTAGCGCAGTATTTT.

This clone was observed a single time. The chain joins TRBV4-1 to TRBJ1-1, with a tentative D call TRBD1 (5 bases). The V gene's germline CDR1 is MGHRA and CDR2 YSYEKL. V was shortened by 1 base and J by 4 bases, with 10 bases between the two germline ends. The length of the CDR3 is 14 residues. The CDR3 DNA follows: TGCGCCAGCAGCCAAGTCGGGGGTAGCACTGAAGCTTTCTTT. It encodes CASSQVGGSTEAFF.

The chain combines TRBV19 with TRBJ1-3, with unresolved D. Per the germline V gene, CDR1 is LNHDA and CDR2 is SQIVND (reference sequence). The CDR3 is 16 residues long. V was clipped by 5 bases and J by 0 bases, with 14 bases between them. CDR3 loop: CASSDNSVRSGNTIYF. DNA for the CDR3: TGTGCCAGTAGTGATAACAGTGTTCGCTCTGGAAACACCATATATTTT.

This chain links TRBV14 with TRBJ1-2; a weak D match, TRBD1 (6 bases). The germline V gene has CDR1 SGHDN and CDR2 FVKESK. CDR3 size: 15 residues. Trimming took off 0 bases at V and 4 bases at J, with 12 bases between the two ends. The DNA of the CDR3 is TGTGCCAGCAGCCAAGAACGGGGGGCAGGCTATGGCTACACCTTC. It specifies CASSQERGAGYGYTF.

The chain joins TRBV5-1 to TRBJ1-1; D might be TRBD1 (5 bases). Germline V gene sequence: CDR1 SGHRS, CDR2 YFSETQ. The length of the CDR3 is 15 residues. Trimming pared 0 bases from V and 8 bases from J, leaving 17 bases between. CDR3 nucleotide sequence: TGCGCCAGCAGCTTGGTAGGGTCTGGGGCGGAGGAAGCTTTCTTT. Translated: CASSLVGSGAEEAFF.

The chain has TRBV6-1 and TRBJ2-3; 11 bases map to TRBD2. Germline V gene lookup returns CDR1 MNHNS and CDR2 SASEGT. J was trimmed by 7 bases and V by 7 bases; bases with no gene match: 4. The CDR3 extends over 13 amino acids. The CDR3 DNA follows: TGTGCCAGCATTTTAGCGGGGGGGCATACGCAGTATTTT. Its protein product is CASILAGGHTQYF.

This clone was detected a few times. The chain has TRBV27 and TRBJ1-5; D unclear. The CDR3 covers 14 residues. V lost 6 bases and J lost 6, with 15 bases in between. Germline loops: CDR1 MNHEY, CDR2 SMNVEV (reference sequence). The CDR3 protein is CASRLTPDGQPQHF. DNA of the CDR3: TGTGCCAGCAGATTGACCCCGGACGGTCAGCCCCAGCATTTT.

The chain uses TRBV9 and TRBJ2-4, with TRBD1 matching over 9 bases. V lost 0 bases, J lost 8 bases, and 6 bases stayed unmatched. In germline, CDR1 is SGDLS, CDR2 YYNGEE. The CDR3 loop spans 15 amino acids. CDR3 bases: TGTGCCAGCAGCGTAGCCGGGACAGGGAAGGACATTCAGTACTTC. Its translation is CASSVAGTGKDIQYF.

This clone appeared a single time. The chain joins TRBV12-5 to TRBJ1-1, with no clear D. Trimming cost V 0 bases and J 0 bases, with 11 bases left between them. The CDR3 covers 16 residues. The germline V gene has CDR1 LGHNT and CDR2 FRNRAP. The CDR3 here is CASGLVLGSVNTEAFF. DNA for the CDR3: TGTGCTAGTGGTTTGGTACTAGGCAGTGTGAACACTGAAGCTTTCTTT.

The chain uses TRBV5-6 and TRBJ1-1, with D uncertain. The V gene lost 4 bases and the J gene lost 5 bases, with 21 bases spanning the gap. Looked up from germline, CDR1 is SGHDT and CDR2 is YYEEEE. CDR3 length: 16 amino acids. CDR3 sequence: CASSLEVAALGTEAFF. CDR3 sequence (DNA): TGTGCCAGCAGCCTAGAAGTTGCGGCTCTTGGGACTGAAGCTTTCTTT.

The gene calls are TRBV7-2 and TRBJ2-3, with TRBD2 as a possible D gene (6 bases). V lost 5 bases to trimming and J lost 4 bases, with 10 bases between them. The germline V gene has CDR1 SGHTA and CDR2 FQGNSA. The CDR3 extends over 13 amino acids. The CDR3 nucleotides read TGTGCCAGCAGCCGCGGGGAGGCAGATACGCAGTATTTT. As protein: CASSRGEADTQYF.